This T cell receptor (beta chain) is from a study of sequential checkpoint blockade in melanoma. Study details: TCRβ was sequenced from DNA of 91 pretreatment tumors. General study results and limits: About 30 times likelier clinical benefit followed increased tumor T-cell fraction and clonality.

Details on this clone: The antigen remains undetermined.

Generated by immunoSEQ multiplex PCR, the TCRdb table keeps only in-frame clones and is missing some. The table shows over a thousand clones, with about 25% occurring only once. Treatment denoted: randomized to nivolumab then ipilimumab (arm A) or the reverse (arm B). The TCR originated in a human donor with melanoma. The sequencing used tumor tissue (inferred from file names), collected from a patient given nivolumab and ipilimumab in sequence.

The CDR3 bases are TGTGCCAGTAGTCCGGTGGCGGGGCCCTATGGCTACACCTTC. Protein product: CASSPVAGPYGYTF. The chain carries TRBV19 and TRBJ1-2; weak D call: TRBD1 (5 bases). Trimming removed 5 bases at V and 4 bases at J, with 14 bases between. This CDR3 contains 14 residues. In germline, CDR1 is LNHDA, CDR2 SQIVND (reference sequence).